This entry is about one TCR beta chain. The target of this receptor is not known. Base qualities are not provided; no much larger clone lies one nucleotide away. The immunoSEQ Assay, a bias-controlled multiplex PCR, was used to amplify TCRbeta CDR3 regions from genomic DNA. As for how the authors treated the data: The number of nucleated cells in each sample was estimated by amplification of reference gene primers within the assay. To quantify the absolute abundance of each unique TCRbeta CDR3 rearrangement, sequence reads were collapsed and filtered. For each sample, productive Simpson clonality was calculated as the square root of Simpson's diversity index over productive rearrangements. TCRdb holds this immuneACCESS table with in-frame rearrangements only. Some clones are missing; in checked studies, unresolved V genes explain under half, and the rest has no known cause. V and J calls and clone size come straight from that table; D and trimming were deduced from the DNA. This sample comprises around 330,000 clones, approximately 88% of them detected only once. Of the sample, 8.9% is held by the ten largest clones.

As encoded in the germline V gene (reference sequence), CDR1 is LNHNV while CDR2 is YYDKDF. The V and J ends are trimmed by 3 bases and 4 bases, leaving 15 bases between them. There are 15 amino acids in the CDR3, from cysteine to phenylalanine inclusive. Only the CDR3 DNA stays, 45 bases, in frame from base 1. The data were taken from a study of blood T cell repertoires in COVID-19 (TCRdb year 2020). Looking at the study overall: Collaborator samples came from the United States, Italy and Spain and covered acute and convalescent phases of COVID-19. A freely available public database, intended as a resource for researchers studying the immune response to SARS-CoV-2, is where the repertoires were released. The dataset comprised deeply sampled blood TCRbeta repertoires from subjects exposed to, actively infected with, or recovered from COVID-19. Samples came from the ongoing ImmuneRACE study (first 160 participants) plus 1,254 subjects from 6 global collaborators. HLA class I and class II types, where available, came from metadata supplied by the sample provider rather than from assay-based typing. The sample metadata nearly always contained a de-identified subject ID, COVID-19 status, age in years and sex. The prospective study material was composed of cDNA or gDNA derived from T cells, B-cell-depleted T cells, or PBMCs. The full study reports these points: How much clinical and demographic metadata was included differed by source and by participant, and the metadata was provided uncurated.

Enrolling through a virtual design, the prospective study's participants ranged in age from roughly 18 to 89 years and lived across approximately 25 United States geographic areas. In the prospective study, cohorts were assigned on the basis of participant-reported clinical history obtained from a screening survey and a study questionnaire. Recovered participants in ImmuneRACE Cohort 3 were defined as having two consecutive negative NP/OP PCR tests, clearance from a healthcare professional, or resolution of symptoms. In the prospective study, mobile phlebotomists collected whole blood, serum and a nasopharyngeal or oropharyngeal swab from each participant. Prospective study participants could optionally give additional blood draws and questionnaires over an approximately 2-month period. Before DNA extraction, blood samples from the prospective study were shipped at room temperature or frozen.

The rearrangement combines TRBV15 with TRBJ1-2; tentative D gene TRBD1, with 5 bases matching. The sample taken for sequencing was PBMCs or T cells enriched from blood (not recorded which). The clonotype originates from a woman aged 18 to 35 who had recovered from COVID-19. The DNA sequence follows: TGTGCCACCAGCAGGGGGGGGACGGCAAGCTATGGCTACACCTTC. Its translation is CATSRGGTASYGYTF.